The clone carrying this TCR beta chain showed up many times. Its antigen is as yet unknown. The data are from a study of beta chain features in type 1 diabetes. Points from the study as a whole: Shortening of TCRB CDR3s, moderate but significant, appeared in all four CD4+ subsets of Type 1 diabetes patients.

This CDR3 is 15 amino acids long. In germline, CDR1 is SGHTA, CDR2 FQGTGA. J lost 7 bases, V lost 5 bases, and 6 bases had no gene match. Expressed TCRB transcripts got sequenced, as all isolated RNA was reverse transcribed. Assay used: immunoSEQ multiplex PCR; TCRdb lists only in-frame clones, some missing. The table includes about 370,000 clones, 9.5% to 10% detected once. The source material was central memory CD4+ T cells from blood. J is TRBJ2-2 and V is TRBV7-3; 11 bases are a match to TRBD2. The clonotype was recovered from a man younger than 45 with type 1 diabetes. As DNA, the CDR3 is TGTGCCAGCAGCCCCCGACTAGCGGGAAACGGGGAGCTGTTTTTT. Translation: CASSPRLAGNGELFF.